The clone carrying this TCR beta chain has a count of ten or more. Its target is not known. The data originate from a study of T cells in Graves' hyperthyroidism and ophthalmopathy. Findings and limits, study-wide: Blood samples included most of the expanded thyroid clonotypes exceeding 0.001. Model predictions of ophthalmopathy came a median approximately 6 months before onset.

Authors of the study amplified TCR beta CDR3 regions from RNA transcripts. The primer set for the first-round RT-PCR of the TCR CDR3 was HTBI. TCRdb reanalysed the multiplex PCR reads using MiXCR and keeps one entry per CDR3 protein. The repertoire consists of some 740,000 distinct CDR3 sequences, with about 15% occurring once and the leading ten covering about a tenth. Reasons for excluding patients were uncontrolled infection, other autoimmune disease, pregnancy or lactation. Sequencing input: blood. The TCR sequence derives from a woman between 18 and 29 years old with Graves' hyperthyroidism.

CDR3: CASSLLSGRETQYF. CDR3 nucleotides: TGTGCCAGCAGTTTATTGTCCGGGCGGGAGACCCAGTACTTC. The chain carries TRBV12-3 or TRBV12-4 and TRBJ2-5; unclear D gene. Trimming stripped 2 bases from V and 5 bases from J, with 12 bases between. The CDR3 is 14 amino acids.